This T cell receptor beta chain was retrieved from a study of T cells in Graves' hyperthyroidism and ophthalmopathy. Graves' hyperthyroidism without ophthalmopathy progression within 18 months was termed stable. Lactation, pregnancy, other autoimmune disease or uncontrolled infection led to exclusion of patients. Researchers amplified the TCR beta CDR3 regions from RNA transcripts. RT-PCR in the first round (using the HTBI primer set) targeted the TCR CDR3. Each CDR3 protein is one row after TCRdb ran MiXCR on the multiplex PCR reads. The sample includes just over 550,000 distinct CDR3 sequences, around 46% of them seen just once. The length of the CDR3 is 14 residues. The V gene lost 3 bases and the J gene lost 5 bases, with 10 bases spanning the gap. Germline CDR1 LNHDA, CDR2 SQIVND (reference sequence).

The source of this sequence is a woman aged 18-30 years with Graves' hyperthyroidism. The sample comprised peripheral blood or thyroid tissue (not recorded which). V is TRBV19 and J is TRBJ2-2; D unresolved. The DNA for the CDR3 is TGTGCCAGTAGTATTCAACGAGAGACCGGGGAGCTGTTTTTT. Translation gives CASSIQRETGELFF.